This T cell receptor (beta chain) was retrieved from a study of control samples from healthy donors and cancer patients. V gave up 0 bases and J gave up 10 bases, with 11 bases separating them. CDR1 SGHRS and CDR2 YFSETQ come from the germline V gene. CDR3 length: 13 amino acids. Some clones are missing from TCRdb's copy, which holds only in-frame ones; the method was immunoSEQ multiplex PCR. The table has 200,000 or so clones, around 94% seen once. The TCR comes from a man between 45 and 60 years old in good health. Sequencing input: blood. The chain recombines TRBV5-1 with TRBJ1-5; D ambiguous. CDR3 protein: CASSLDGMDPQHF. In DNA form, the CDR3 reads TGCGCCAGCAGCTTGGACGGGATGGATCCCCAGCATTTT.